The 2 T cell receptor beta chains below all came from one sample that was sequenced in a study of radiation and T cells in renal cell carcinoma. Repertoires were generated with immunoSEQ multiplex PCR, while TCRdb's copy carries only in-frame clones and drops some. The repertoire has tens of thousands of clones, around 85% of them found once; the top ten carry about 23%. Noted time point: blood 2 weeks post-SBRT. The treatment is: 15 Gy SBRT to primary tumor, nephrectomy 4 weeks later. The sample consisted of blood, taken from a patient whose treatment included radiotherapy and nephrectomy. These receptors originate from a woman in her forties or fifties with renal cell carcinoma.

The chain is built from TRBV19 and TRBJ1-2; the D is unclear. Trimming left V 6 bases short and J 4 bases short, with 18 bases between. The length of the CDR3 is 15 residues. CDR1 is LNHDA and CDR2 is SQIVND in the germline V gene (reference sequence). In DNA form, the CDR3 reads TGTGCCAGTAGGCAAAACGCAGGAGACCCCTATGGCTACACCTTC. Translation gives CASRQNAGDPYGYTF.

The CDR3 region is CASSPRTYEQYF. The CDR3 DNA is TGTGCCAGCTCACCCAGAACCTACGAGCAGTACTTC. J is TRBJ2-7 and V is TRBV18; D remains ambiguous. The V gene lost 3 bases and the J gene lost 2 bases, with 5 bases spanning the gap. Germline CDR1 KGHSH, CDR2 LQKENI. This CDR3 contains 12 residues.